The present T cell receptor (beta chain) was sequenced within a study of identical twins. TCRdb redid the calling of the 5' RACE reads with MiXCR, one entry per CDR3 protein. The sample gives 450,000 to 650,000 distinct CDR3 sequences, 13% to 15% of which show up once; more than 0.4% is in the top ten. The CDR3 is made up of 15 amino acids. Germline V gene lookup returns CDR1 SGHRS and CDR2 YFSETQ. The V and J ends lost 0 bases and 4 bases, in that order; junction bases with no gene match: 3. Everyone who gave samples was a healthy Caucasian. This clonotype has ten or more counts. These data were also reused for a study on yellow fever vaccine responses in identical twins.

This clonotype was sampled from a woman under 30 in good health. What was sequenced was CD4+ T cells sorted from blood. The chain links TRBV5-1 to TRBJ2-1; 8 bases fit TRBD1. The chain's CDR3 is CASSLAGDRYNEQFF. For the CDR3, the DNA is TGCGCCAGCAGCTTGGCGGGGGACAGGTACAATGAGCAGTTCTTC.